The rows below give T cell receptor beta chains drawn from one sample of a study of blood T cell repertoires in COVID-19. The assay was immunoSEQ multiplex PCR, and TCRdb's table has in-frame clones only and misses some. The sample lists approximately 200,000 clones, about 87% occurring once. Source material: peripheral blood. All receptors come from a man between 65 and 85 years old with acute or convalescent COVID-19. CDR3s include the opening cysteine and the closing phenylalanine or tryptophan. The order of the fields is D gene, V gene, clone size, J gene, CDR3 protein, CDR3 DNA. The D gene is left open where the match is weak. Rows may omit the clone size; those that give it use once, few, many or a size class.

d_call: .; v_call: TRBV19; clone_size: .; j_call: TRBJ2-7; cdr3_aa: CASSMFRGDYEQYF; cdr3_nt: TGTGCCAGTAGTATGTTCAGGGGGGACTACGAGCAGTACTTC
d_call: TRBD1; v_call: TRBV29-1; clone_size: many; j_call: TRBJ1-6; cdr3_aa: CSVGTGGMNSPLHF; cdr3_nt: TGCAGCGTGGGGACAGGGGGCATGAATTCACCCCTCCACTTT
d_call: .; v_call: TRBV5-1; clone_size: .; j_call: TRBJ2-7; cdr3_aa: CASSPLHGGSGRNEQYF; cdr3_nt: TGCGCCAGCAGTCCTCTACACGGCGGTAGCGGCCGGAACGAGCAGTACTTC
d_call: TRBD2; v_call: TRBV7-3; clone_size: .; j_call: TRBJ2-1; cdr3_aa: CASSLTASGRVNEQFF; cdr3_nt: TGTGCCAGCAGCTTAACGGCTAGCGGGAGGGTTAATGAGCAGTTCTTC
d_call: TRBD1; v_call: TRBV5-1; clone_size: .; j_call: TRBJ1-2; cdr3_aa: CASSDGQESNYGYTF; cdr3_nt: TGCGCCAGCAGCGACGGACAGGAATCTAACTATGGCTACACCTTC
d_call: TRBD2; v_call: TRBV3-1/TRBV3-2; clone_size: .; j_call: TRBJ2-1; cdr3_aa: CASSLGTSNIDEQFF; cdr3_nt: TGTGCCAGCAGCCTCGGGACTAGTAATATCGATGAGCAGTTCTTC
d_call: TRBD2; v_call: TRBV4-1; clone_size: .; j_call: TRBJ2-1; cdr3_aa: CASSQDPSGLSNNEQFF; cdr3_nt: TGCGCCAGCAGCCAAGACCCTAGCGGTCTAAGTAACAATGAGCAGTTCTTC
d_call: .; v_call: TRBV7-2; clone_size: .; j_call: TRBJ2-7; cdr3_aa: CASSLLNYEQYF; cdr3_nt: TGTGCCAGCAGCTTACTTAACTACGAGCAGTACTTC
d_call: TRBD2; v_call: TRBV27; clone_size: .; j_call: TRBJ2-7; cdr3_aa: CASSPSGTYEQYF; cdr3_nt: TGTGCCAGCAGCCCAAGCGGGACCTACGAGCAGTACTTC
d_call: TRBD1; v_call: TRBV19; clone_size: .; j_call: TRBJ1-3; cdr3_aa: CASTPGPGGVQYGNTIYF; cdr3_nt: TGTGCCAGTACCCCGGGGCCAGGGGGTGTCCAGTATGGGAACACCATATATTTT
d_call: .; v_call: TRBV5-4; clone_size: .; j_call: TRBJ2-6; cdr3_aa: CASSLDPVNSGANVLTF; cdr3_nt: TGTGCCAGCAGCTTGGATCCTGTTAACTCTGGGGCCAACGTCCTGACTTTC
d_call: .; v_call: TRBV18; clone_size: .; j_call: TRBJ1-1; cdr3_aa: CASSPPNEGGTEAFF; cdr3_nt: TGTGCCAGCTCACCACCAAATGAGGGAGGCACTGAAGCTTTCTTT
d_call: TRBD1; v_call: TRBV10-3; clone_size: once; j_call: TRBJ2-1; cdr3_aa: CAISAGTDHEQFF; cdr3_nt: TGTGCCATCAGTGCCGGGACAGACCATGAGCAGTTCTTC